This TCR beta chain was profiled in a study of cytomegalovirus exposure and HLA in healthy donors. Study outcomes and limitations: There were a few CMV-associated chains whose specificity for CMV antigens was confirmed in vitro.

The ends were cut back, 3 bases at V and 7 bases at J, with 6 bases in the middle. The germline CDR1 and CDR2 sequences are DFQATT and SNEGSKA (reference sequence). The CDR3 spans 10 residues. Note on this clone: Antigen: not known.

13 Jbeta primers and 60 Vbeta primers were used for the PCR. Data came from immunoSEQ multiplex PCR; TCRdb stores just in-frame clones and leaves some out. The sample consists of under 200,000 clones, roughly 83% of them appearing once. This clonotype originated in a woman between 45 and 60 years old in good health and CMV-seronegative. The chain has TRBV20-1 and TRBJ1-1, with unresolved D. Sequenced input: PBMCs. CDR3 amino acids: CSASRSEAFF. CDR3 nucleotides: TGCAGTGCTAGTCGGAGTGAAGCTTTCTTT.